Listed below are T cell receptor beta chains from one sample, sequenced in a study of blood T cell repertoires in COVID-19. Using immunoSEQ multiplex PCR, the repertoire was profiled, and TCRdb retains in-frame clones only, with some absent. The sample consists of approximately 270,000 clones, roughly 83% of them appearing once. Sequenced: peripheral blood. The receptors derive from an older man with acute or convalescent COVID-19. CDR3s include the opening cysteine and the closing phenylalanine or tryptophan. The D gene is left open where the match is weak. Clone size is shown for a subset of rows, as once, few, many or a class of expanded clone.

length | size | J | D | V | DNA | CDR3
15 | - | TRBJ1-1 | - | TRBV19 | TGTGCCAGTAGTATAGTTTGGGGGCGGAGGACTGAAGCTTTCTTT | CASSIVWGRRTEAFF
14 | - | TRBJ1-5 | TRBD1 | TRBV6-5 | TGTGCCAGCAGACTGGACAGGTCTGGACAGCCCCAGCATTTT | CASRLDRSGQPQHF
16 | - | TRBJ1-1 | TRBD1 | TRBV5-1 | TGCGCCAGCAGCCCCCCGGAGGGGACAGGGGATAATGAAGCTTTCTTT | CASSPPEGTGDNEAFF
15 | - | TRBJ1-4 | TRBD1 | TRBV28 | TGTGCCAGCAGTTCCCCGACAGGGAGTAATGAAAAACTGTTTTTT | CASSSPTGSNEKLFF
13 | - | TRBJ1-5 | TRBD1 | TRBV7-3 | TGTGCCAGCAGCCCGGACAGGGAACAGCCCCAGCATTTT | CASSPDREQPQHF
16 | - | TRBJ2-1 | TRBD2 | TRBV11-3 | TGTGCCAGCAGCCTAAGCGGGAGGGGCTCCTACAATGAGCAGTTCTTC | CASSLSGRGSYNEQFF
18 | - | TRBJ1-4 | TRBD1 | TRBV4-1 | TGCGCCAGCAGCCCACGGGACAGCACCCTTGCTGGTAATGAAAAACTGTTTTTT | CASSPRDSTLAGNEKLFF
15 | - | TRBJ1-6 | TRBD1 | TRBV6-5 | TGTGCCAGCAGTTACTACGACAGGGGTAATTCACCCCTCCACTTT | CASSYYDRGNSPLHF
15 | once | TRBJ2-5 | TRBD2 | TRBV5-1 | TGCGCCAGCAGCTCGGACGGACTAGCGCAAGAGACCCAGTACTTC | CASSSDGLAQETQYF
17 | - | TRBJ2-3 | TRBD2 | TRBV5-6 | TGTGCCAGCAGCTACTCGCAGGGAAGCGGGGGGACAGATACGCAGTATTTT | CASSYSQGSGGTDTQYF
15 | - | TRBJ2-3 | - | TRBV3-1/TRBV3-2 | TGTGCCAGCAGCCAAGCGTACTCTAGCACAGATACGCAGTATTTT | CASSQAYSSTDTQYF
11 | - | TRBJ2-1 | TRBD2 | TRBV7-4 | TGTGCCAGCAGCTTTCTCGGGACTAAGTTCTTC | CASSFLGTKFF
15 | - | TRBJ2-7 | TRBD2 | TRBV30 | TGTGCCTGGAGTACCCTAGCGGGAGGGCCCGCCCGGAGGTACTTC | CAWSTLAGGPARRYF
15 | - | TRBJ1-4 | TRBD1 | TRBV5-1 | TGCGCCAGCGGACAGGGGGTTGCAACTAATGAAAAACTGTTTTTT | CASGQGVATNEKLFF
14 | - | TRBJ2-3 | - | TRBV5-1 | TGCGCCAGCAGCTTGCACAGGGGCACAGATACGCAGTATTTT | CASSLHRGTDTQYF